These 20 T cell receptor beta chains were sequenced from one sample in a study of shared clonotypes between healthy human individuals. Profiling relied on immunoSEQ multiplex PCR, and the TCRdb table lists in-frame clones only, not all of them. The table includes about 510,000 clones, about 79% detected once. Sequencing input: PBMCs. The receptor source for this set is a middle-aged woman in good health. Some clones in this sample may be carry-over from other donors' samples.

This clone turned up a few times. This chain links TRBV28 with TRBJ1-2; 9 nucleotides align to TRBD1. The CDR3 runs to 18 residues. V dropped 1 base and J dropped 5; count of bases not matched to a gene: 14. Germline CDR1 is MDHEN and CDR2 is SYDVKM. CDR3 region: CASSLSIGWTGAGYGYTF. The CDR3 nucleotides read TGTGCCAGCAGTTTATCCATCGGCTGGACAGGGGCGGGGTATGGCTACACCTTC.

This chain joins TRBV5-6 and TRBJ2-7; D gene unclear. CDR1 SGHDT and CDR2 YYEEEE come from the germline V gene. Trimming left V 1 base short and J 0 bases short, with 11 bases between. The CDR3 consists of 15 residues. CDR3 in amino acids: CASSLFGSTSYEQYF. The DNA of the CDR3 is TGTGCCAGCAGCTTGTTCGGCAGTACCTCCTACGAGCAGTACTTC.

V gene TRBV7-3 combines with J gene TRBJ2-7, with TRBD2 as a possible D gene (6 bases). This CDR3 spans 15 amino acids. The germline gives CDR1 SGHTA, CDR2 FQGTGA. V lost 0 bases, J lost 4 bases, and 13 bases lay in between. The CDR3: CASSLTAGMGYEQYF. The CDR3, as DNA: TGTGCCAGCAGCTTAACGGCGGGGATGGGGTACGAGCAGTACTTC.

The chain carries TRBV5-1 and TRBJ2-7; D possibly corresponds to TRBD2 (5 bases). CDR1 is SGHRS, CDR2 YFSETQ, per germline. The CDR3 has 16 amino acids. V was cut by 0 bases and J by 4 bases, with 17 bases left in between. CDR3 DNA sequence: TGCGCCAGCAGCTTGGGGTTTTGGGGAGCATCATACGAGCAGTACTTC. This translates into CASSLGFWGASYEQYF. The complete variable domain, with remaining parts taken from reference TRBV5-1 and TRBJ2-7, reads KAGVTQTPRYLIKTRGQQVTLSCSPISGHRSVSWYQQTPGQGLQFLFEYFSETQRNKGNFPGRFSGRQFSNSRSEMNVSTLELGDSALYLCASSLGFWGASYEQYFGPGTRLTVT.

This chain connects TRBV4-1 to TRBJ2-1; D might be TRBD2 (5 bases). CDR3 length: 15 amino acids. The germline V and J ends were trimmed by 2 bases and 1 base, with 9 bases remaining between them. Per germline, CDR1 MGHRA and CDR2 YSYEKL. CDR3 region: CASSQRTGSYNEQFF. As DNA, the CDR3 is TGCGCCAGCAGCCAAAGGACTGGGTCCTACAATGAGCAGTTCTTC.

The chain recombines TRBV9 with TRBJ2-1, with D unresolved. Deletions cut 3 bases from V and 0 bases from J, with 13 bases between. Germline CDR1 and CDR2: SGDLS and YYNGEE. This CDR3 comprises 16 residues. The CDR3 DNA is TGTGCCAGCAGCGGTTGGACCTCCTACTCCTACAATGAGCAGTTCTTC. It yields the protein CASSGWTSYSYNEQFF.

This clone was seen only once. The CDR3 here is CASSESGVADEQFF. The CDR3 DNA is TGTGCCAGCAGTGAATCAGGGGTTGCGGATGAGCAGTTCTTC. The chain recombines TRBV5-6 with TRBJ2-1, with D perhaps TRBD1 (6 bases). Germline CDR1 SGHDT, CDR2 YYEEEE. This CDR3 region has 14 residues. Trimming took off 5 bases at V and 8 bases at J, with 17 bases between the two ends.

The chain uses TRBV11-2 and TRBJ2-2; TRBD2 might be the D (5 bases). The V gene's germline CDR1 is SGHAT and CDR2 FQNNGV. The CDR3 sequence is 12 residues long. The V end was cut by 3 bases, the J end by 6 bases, with 5 bases between. DNA for the CDR3: TGTGCCAGCAGCTTGGACTCCGGGGAGCTGTTTTTT. Translating it yields CASSLDSGELFF.

The chain is built from TRBV2 and TRBJ2-2; D unresolved. Trimming removed 3 bases at V and 1 base at J, with 6 bases between. Germline values: CDR1 SNHLY, CDR2 FYNNEI. The CDR3 has 14 residues. CDR3 protein: CASSEVRNTGELFF. CDR3 DNA sequence: TGTGCCAGCAGTGAGGTCAGGAACACCGGGGAGCTGTTTTTT. The whole variable domain, remainder taken from reference TRBV2 and TRBJ2-2, is EPEVTQTPSHQVTQMGQEVILRCVPISNHLYFYWYRQILGQKVEFLVSFYNNEISEKSEIFDDQFSVERPDGSNFTLKIRSTKLEDSAMYFCASSEVRNTGELFFGEGSRLTVL.

This clone was found once. Additional DNA sequences in this sample encode the identical CDR3. The chain is built from TRBV11-2 and TRBJ2-7; 7 positions match TRBD1. V shed 1 base, J shed 3 bases, and the junction held 3 bases outside the gene matches. This CDR3 is built from 14 residues. Germline values: CDR1 SGHAT, CDR2 FQNNGV. The CDR3 is CASSLGTGLYEQYF. For the CDR3, the DNA is TGTGCCAGCAGCTTAGGGACAGGACTCTACGAGCAGTACTTC.

The chain combines TRBV29-1 with TRBJ2-7; D may be TRBD1 (6 bases). In germline, CDR1 is SQVTM, CDR2 ANQGSEA. V dropped 7 bases and J dropped 7 bases, with 14 bases sitting between them. The CDR3 has 11 amino acids. In DNA form, the CDR3 reads TGCAGCGCGGGACATCCCGGGGAGCAGTACTTC. Amino acids: CSAGHPGEQYF.

The chain employs TRBV2 and TRBJ2-7, with 7 bases lining up with TRBD2. This CDR3 has 13 residues. The germline gives CDR1 SNHLY, CDR2 FYNNEI. V lost 6 bases and J lost 5; bases outside the gene matches: 7. CDR3 region: CASRPPGTNEQYF. The CDR3 coding sequence is TGTGCCAGCAGACCCCCGGGGACTAACGAGCAGTACTTC.

In DNA form, the CDR3 reads TGTGCCAGCAGCTTAGCCGGGACATATTCTGGAAACACCATATATTTT. This codes for CASSLAGTYSGNTIYF. The chain uses TRBV7-6 and TRBJ1-3; D perhaps matches TRBD1 (6 bases). The CDR3 runs 16 residues. V lost 0 bases to trimming and J lost 1 base, with 10 bases between them. The V gene's germline CDR1 is SGHVS and CDR2 FNYEAQ.

The V gene is TRBV15, the J gene TRBJ2-1; TRBD2 matches 10 bases. The CDR3 extends over 15 amino acids. Germline V gene lookup returns CDR1 LNHNV and CDR2 YYDKDF (reference sequence). The ends lost 6 bases at V and 10 bases at J; junction bases unmatched: 12. This CDR3 is CATREREGQFGEQFF. The CDR3 nucleotides read TGTGCCACCAGAGAGCGGGAGGGCCAATTTGGGGAGCAGTTCTTC.

The gene calls are TRBV7-9 and TRBJ2-5; 7 bases are a match to TRBD2. The end of the DNA fits TRBJ2-7 better, so the J call may be wrong. CDR3 length: 14 amino acids. In germline, CDR1 is SEHNR, CDR2 FQNEAQ (reference sequence). The CDR3 DNA reads as TGTGCCAGCACCGGAGGTGGGAGGGTCTACGAGCAGTACTTC. Its protein product is CASTGGGRVYEQYF.

This chain links TRBV5-6 with TRBJ1-4, with 9 bases that match TRBD1. This CDR3 has 18 amino acids. Germline trimming cut 0 bases from V and 0 bases from J; bases unmatched to any gene: 6. The germline V gene has CDR1 SGHDT and CDR2 YYEEEE. The CDR3: CASSLGQGVTATNEKLFF. For the CDR3, the DNA is TGTGCCAGCAGCTTGGGACAGGGGGTAACTGCAACTAATGAAAAACTGTTTTTT.

The rearrangement links TRBV4-1 to TRBJ2-5; TRBD2 agrees at 10 bases. J was trimmed by 5 bases and V by 4 bases; bases with no gene match: 7. There are 15 residues in the CDR3. The germline gives CDR1 MGHRA, CDR2 YSYEKL. The CDR3 sequence: CASSPGLAVVETQYF. The CDR3 DNA sequence: TGCGCCAGCAGCCCCGGACTAGCGGTAGTGGAGACCCAGTACTTC.

V and J are TRBV2 and TRBJ2-3; TRBD2 matches at 10 bases. The CDR3 sequence is 15 residues long. Germline V gene lookup returns CDR1 SNHLY and CDR2 FYNNEI. The J segment lost 1 base and the V segment lost 8 bases, leaving 6 bases of the junction unmatched. CDR3 residues: CASLGGLAGTDTQYF. The CDR3 DNA reads TGTGCCAGCCTTGGTGGACTAGCGGGCACAGATACGCAGTATTTT. Combining the CDR3 with reference TRBV2 and TRBJ2-3 gives the whole variable domain EPEVTQTPSHQVTQMGQEVILRCVPISNHLYFYWYRQILGQKVEFLVSFYNNEISEKSEIFDDQFSVERPDGSNFTLKIRSTKLEDSAMYFCASLGGLAGTDTQYFGPGTRLTVL.

The rearrangement links TRBV11-2 to TRBJ2-7; 7 bases align to TRBD2. This CDR3 has 13 amino acids. In germline, CDR1 is SGHAT, CDR2 FQNNGV. V trimming: 2 bases; J trimming: 3 bases; junction bases outside the gene matches: 1. CDR3 DNA sequence: TGTGCCAGCAGCTTACTAGCGGTCTACGAGCAGTACTTC. This encodes CASSLLAVYEQYF. The full variable domain, rest sourced from reference TRBV11-2 and TRBJ2-7, is EAGVAQSPRYKIIEKRQSVAFWCNPISGHATLYWYQQILGQGPKLLIQFQNNGVVDDSQLPKDRFSAERLKGVDSTLKIQPAKLEDSAVYLCASSLLAVYEQYFGPGTRLTVT.

This chain joins TRBV29-1 and TRBJ2-6; 12 positions agree with TRBD1. This CDR3 region has 16 residues. Losses at the gene ends were 7 bases for V and 2 bases for J; bases not matched to a gene: 6. Germline CDR1 is SQVTM and CDR2 is ANQGSEA. The CDR3 loop reads CSAGTGGLTGANVLTF. CDR3 nucleotides: TGCAGCGCCGGGACAGGGGGCTTGACTGGGGCCAACGTCCTGACTTTC.